These 27 T cell receptor beta chains were all obtained from the same sample, sequenced in a study of cytomegalovirus exposure and HLA in healthy donors. The study ran its PCR with 60 Vbeta and 13 Jbeta primers. Generated by immunoSEQ multiplex PCR, the TCRdb table keeps only in-frame clones and is missing some. The profile shows about 150,000 clones, 73% of them singletons. The sequenced sample consisted of PBMCs. These receptor sequences come from a woman under 30 in good health and CMV-seronegative.

V usage is TRBV27 and J usage is TRBJ1-1, with TRBD1 matching 12 bases. This CDR3 comprises 14 residues. The germline gives CDR1 MNHEY, CDR2 SMNVEV (reference sequence). Trimming took 7 bases from V and 5 from J; bases not matched to a gene: 5. The CDR3 spells CASTGTGGETEAFF. The CDR3 DNA sequence: TGTGCCAGCACCGGGACAGGGGGCGAAACTGAAGCTTTCTTT.

This rearrangement joins TRBV12-5 to TRBJ2-5, with 7 bases identical to TRBD2. Germline V gene lookup returns CDR1 LGHNT and CDR2 FRNRAP. V shed 2 bases, J shed 5 bases, and the junction held 8 bases outside the gene matches. CDR3 size: 15 residues. In nucleotides, the CDR3 is TGTGCTAGTGGTTTGAGCGGGGCCCCTCGGGAGACCCAGTACTTC. This encodes CASGLSGAPRETQYF.

This clone was observed a handful of times. This chain uses TRBV19 with TRBJ1-1; no reliable D call. The V and J ends lost 5 bases and 3 bases respectively, with 10 bases between them. The germline V gene has CDR1 LNHDA and CDR2 SQIVND (reference sequence). The CDR3 runs 13 residues. The CDR3 region is CASSPSGYTEAFF. The CDR3 DNA reads TGTGCCAGTAGTCCCTCCGGGTACACTGAAGCTTTCTTT.

V usage is TRBV7-3 and J usage is TRBJ2-1; TRBD2 might be the D (6 bases). The CDR3 loop spans 15 amino acids. Trimming took off 5 bases at V and 2 bases at J, with 13 bases between the two ends. Germline loops: CDR1 SGHTA, CDR2 FQGTGA. CDR3 DNA sequence: TGTGCCAGCAGCCAGACTAGGGACCCCTACAATGAGCAGTTCTTC. Protein: CASSQTRDPYNEQFF.

This chain joins TRBV21-1 and TRBJ1-2; the table gives TRBD1 as D, unverified against the DNA. TRBV21-1 is tagged as a pseudogene. This CDR3 spans 15 amino acids. The CDR3 loop is CASSKAGVWTAGYTF. The DNA for the CDR3 is TGTGCCAGCAGCAAAGCTGGGGTGTGGACAGCTGGCTACACCTTC.

This clone turned up a few times. The chain links TRBV6-5 to TRBJ2-7; the match to TRBD1 covers 7 bases. The junction had 10 bases not matched to a gene; V was cut back by 6 bases and J by 5 bases. The germline gives CDR1 MNHEY, CDR2 SVGAGI. This CDR3 spans 14 amino acids. This CDR3 is CASRLNRGEDEQYV. CDR3 DNA: TGTGCCAGCAGATTAAACAGGGGTGAGGACGAGCAGTACGTC.

The chain joins TRBV5-1 to TRBJ1-3; D remains unclear. CDR1 is SGHRS, CDR2 YFSETQ, per germline. The CDR3 runs 15 residues. V gave up 3 bases and J gave up 7 bases, with 17 bases separating them. CDR3 coding DNA: TGCGCCAGCAGCTCGGGATTAACGGCAAGGAACACCATATATTTT. As protein: CASSSGLTARNTIYF.

This chain connects TRBV7-2 to TRBJ2-2, with TRBD1 matching 7 bases. Per the germline V gene, CDR1 is SGHTA and CDR2 is FQGNSA. This CDR3 spans 15 amino acids. V was clipped by 1 base and J by 4 bases; unmatched bases: 3. CDR3 bases: TGTGCCAGCAGCTTAGAACAGGGGATCACCGGGGAGCTGTTTTTT. Protein: CASSLEQGITGELFF.

V is TRBV19 and J is TRBJ1-2; D ambiguous. Germline values: CDR1 LNHDA, CDR2 SQIVND (reference sequence). CDR3 length: 13 residues. V lost 7 bases, J lost 6 bases, and 15 bases lay in between. In DNA, the CDR3 is TGTGCCAGTACCCCTTCTGAGGTCCATGGCTACACCTTC. It is translated as CASTPSEVHGYTF. The whole variable domain, remainder taken from reference TRBV19 and TRBJ1-2, is DGGITQSPKYLFRKEGQNVTLSCEQNLNHDAMYWYRQDPGQGLRLIYYSQIVNDFQKGDIAEGYSVSREKKESFPLTVTSAQKNPTAFYLCASTPSEVHGYTFGSGTRLTVV.

V usage is TRBV4-2 and J usage is TRBJ1-2, with a weak D call TRBD1 (6 bases). The V end lost 0 bases, the J end lost 4 bases, and 21 bases lay between the germline ends. The CDR3 loop spans 18 amino acids. CDR1 and CDR2 (germline): LGHNA, YNFKEQ. The CDR3 region has the DNA TGTGCCAGCAGCCAAGACAATTTAGGGGGGGCATTAGCCTATGGCTACACCTTC. Translation gives CASSQDNLGGALAYGYTF.

CDR3 in DNA: TGCGCCAGCAGCCAATACAGGGGAACGACTGAAGCTTTCTTT. This codes for CASSQYRGTTEAFF. The J gene is TRBJ1-1, the V gene TRBV4-3, with 7 bases that match TRBD1. The CDR3 loop spans 14 amino acids. The trim removed 2 bases at V and 5 bases at J, leaving 5 bases unmatched. In germline, CDR1 is LGHNA, CDR2 YSLEER.

The rearrangement links TRBV2 to TRBJ1-3; a possible D gene is TRBD1 (6 bases). CDR1 and CDR2 from the germline V gene are SNHLY and FYNNEI. The CDR3 extends over 17 amino acids. V was clipped by 0 bases and J by 4 bases, with 16 bases between them. CDR3 region: CASSEARGSPVGNTIYF. CDR3 nucleotide sequence: TGTGCCAGCAGTGAAGCGAGGGGGAGCCCGGTAGGAAACACCATATATTTT.

The chain employs TRBV28 and TRBJ2-2; 9 bases fit TRBD2. The V gene's germline CDR1 is MDHEN and CDR2 SYDVKM. This CDR3 has 16 amino acids. V trimming: 3 bases; J trimming: 1 base; junction bases outside the gene matches: 3. CDR3: CASSLGSGRNTGELFF. As DNA, the CDR3 is TGTGCCAGCAGTTTGGGTAGCGGGAGGAACACCGGGGAGCTGTTTTTT.

The chain has TRBV5-1 and TRBJ2-5, with D possibly being TRBD1 (5 bases). Per germline, CDR1 SGHRS and CDR2 YFSETQ. CDR3 length: 15 residues. The V end lost 0 bases, the J end lost 0 bases, and 9 bases lay between the germline ends. The CDR3 sequence is CASSLVAGNQETQYF. The CDR3 DNA reads as TGCGCCAGCAGCTTGGTGGCAGGGAACCAAGAGACCCAGTACTTC.

This chain joins TRBV7-8 and TRBJ2-5; 9 bases align to TRBD1. Trimming at V came to 2 bases and at J to 5 bases, leaving 3 bases not matched to a gene. The CDR3 is made up of 14 amino acids. Germline lookup yields CDR1 SGHVS and CDR2 FQNEAQ. CDR3 amino acids: CASSLTGGGETQYF. In DNA, the CDR3 is TGTGCCAGCAGCTTAACAGGGGGCGGGGAGACCCAGTACTTC.

For this clone: An end of the junction differs from the germline gene, which may be a read error. The V call is TRBV6-5, the J call TRBJ1-4, with D unclear. CDR1 and CDR2 (germline): MNHEY, SVGAGI. This CDR3 is built from 14 residues. CDR3 in amino acids: CASSTDTANEKPFF. DNA for the CDR3: TGTGCCAGCAGTACCGACACGGCTAATGAAAAACCGTTTTTT.

This rearrangement joins TRBV5-1 to TRBJ1-2; 9 positions match TRBD1. The CDR3 has 14 amino acids. CDR1 SGHRS and CDR2 YFSETQ come from the germline V gene. The junction had 9 bases not matched to a gene; V was cut back by 5 bases and J by 7 bases. The CDR3 sequence: CASSQGQGIGGYTF. In DNA form, the CDR3 reads TGCGCCAGCAGTCAGGGACAGGGCATCGGTGGCTACACCTTC.

The chain has TRBV11-3 and TRBJ2-2, with D unclear. The CDR3 totals 15 residues. The germline CDR1 and CDR2 sequences are SGHNT and YENEEA. Between the trimmed V and J ends, which lost 1 base and 4 bases, there was a span of 10 bases. Here the CDR3 DNA reads TGTGCCAGCAGCTTAGCCAGTGGGCCCACCGGGGAGCTGTTTTTT. Its protein product is CASSLASGPTGELFF.

V and J are TRBV7-2 and TRBJ1-2; D gene unclear. CDR3 length: 14 amino acids. V was cut by 4 bases and J by 1 base, with 10 bases left in between. In germline, CDR1 is SGHTA, CDR2 FQGNSA. CDR3 sequence reads: CASSSWADNYGYTF. DNA for the CDR3: TGTGCCAGCAGCTCCTGGGCCGATAACTATGGCTACACCTTC.

This rearrangement joins TRBV5-6 to TRBJ2-7, with TRBD1 matching 7 bases. After removal of 1 base from V and 5 bases from J, the junction contained 3 bases not matched to a gene. Germline CDR1 SGHDT, CDR2 YYEEEE. This CDR3 is built from 13 residues. The CDR3: CASSLTGADEQYF. The CDR3 coding sequence is TGTGCCAGCAGCTTGACAGGGGCCGACGAGCAGTACTTC.

This clone was recorded a few times. V and J are TRBV7-2 and TRBJ1-1; 7 positions match TRBD1. Germline V CDR1 and CDR2: SGHTA, FQGNSA. This CDR3 has 13 amino acids. V was clipped by 2 bases and J by 3 bases; unmatched bases: 0. CDR3 sequence: CASSLTGDTEAFF. DNA of the CDR3: TGTGCCAGCAGCTTAACAGGGGACACTGAAGCTTTCTTT.

The rearrangement uses TRBV7-6 and TRBJ2-1; 9 bases map to TRBD1. The CDR3 consists of 15 residues. Germline trimming cut 3 bases from V and 4 bases from J; bases unmatched to any gene: 4. Germline loops: CDR1 SGHVS, CDR2 FNYEAQ. The CDR3 protein is CASSLGQGLYNEQFF. The CDR3, as DNA: TGTGCCAGCAGCTTGGGACAGGGTTTGTACAATGAGCAGTTCTTC.

The chain is built from TRBV25-1 and TRBJ1-5; the match to TRBD1 covers 8 bases. Losses at the gene ends were 3 bases for V and 5 bases for J; bases not matched to a gene: 12. The CDR3 runs to 17 residues. Germline V gene lookup returns CDR1 MGHDK and CDR2 SYGVNS. The CDR3 sequence is CASSETGQGTGYQPQHF. In DNA form, the CDR3 reads TGTGCCAGCAGTGAGACCGGACAGGGCACGGGGTATCAGCCCCAGCATTTT.

This clone has just one count. This chain joins TRBV11-2 and TRBJ1-1; perhaps TRBD1 as D (5 bases). Germline V gene lookup returns CDR1 SGHAT and CDR2 FQNNGV. The CDR3 has 12 amino acids. Trimming left V 5 bases short and J 7 bases short, with 11 bases between. DNA for the CDR3: TGTGCCAGCAGCCGGGGGGAGGATGAAGCTTTCTTT. Protein: CASSRGEDEAFF.

This sequence joins TRBV4-3 and TRBJ2-1; tentatively, D is TRBD1 (5 bases). The V and J ends lost 0 bases and 5 bases respectively, with 11 bases between them. Germline CDR1 reads LGHNA; CDR2 reads YSLEER. This CDR3 region has 15 residues. CDR3 in amino acids: CASSQDPTDDNEQFF. The CDR3 bases are TGCGCCAGCAGCCAAGATCCGACAGACGACAATGAGCAGTTCTTC.

The V call is TRBV19, the J call TRBJ2-4, with TRBD1 matching over 11 bases. The CDR3 spans 15 residues. Germline CDR1 reads LNHDA; CDR2 reads SQIVND (reference sequence). Germline trimming cut 1 base from V and 7 bases from J; bases unmatched to any gene: 3. CDR3 nucleotide sequence: TGTGCCAGTAGTATAGGGGGGGACAGGGGGAACATTCAGTACTTC. As protein: CASSIGGDRGNIQYF.

The chain employs TRBV29-1 and TRBJ1-2; 7 positions match TRBD1. Germline V gene data show CDR1 as SQVTM and CDR2 as ANQGSEA. The CDR3 runs to 13 residues. The V segment lost 3 bases and the J segment 2 bases; nucleotides outside the gene matches: 3. As DNA, the CDR3 is TGCAGCGTTGAGAGGGGGCGCAACTATGGCTACACCTTC. Its protein product is CSVERGRNYGYTF.